Listed here are 11 T cell receptor beta chains from one sample, sequenced in a study of blood T cell repertoires in COVID-19. Libraries were prepared by immunoSEQ multiplex PCR; TCRdb keeps only in-frame clonotypes and omits some of them. The sample lists 150,000 to 200,000 clones; 60% to 80% were seen once. The sample taken for sequencing was peripheral blood. The receptor source for this set is a man in his 60s with active or convalescent COVID-19.

The V gene is TRBV9, the J gene TRBJ2-3, with 9 bases matching TRBD1. The trim removed 3 bases at V and 0 bases at J, leaving 5 bases unmatched. Per the germline V gene, CDR1 is SGDLS and CDR2 is YYNGEE. CDR3 length equals 16 residues. The CDR3 sequence: CASSAQGTGSTDTQYF. In DNA, the CDR3 is TGTGCCAGCAGCGCTCAAGGGACAGGGAGCACAGATACGCAGTATTTT.

This chain joins TRBV19 and TRBJ1-4; D might be TRBD1 (5 bases). With 6 bases removed from V and 6 bases from J, the gap between germline ends came to 11 bases. CDR3 length equals 13 residues. The germline V gene has CDR1 LNHDA and CDR2 SQIVND (reference sequence). Here the CDR3 DNA reads TGTGCCAGTAGCCGCAGGGCAGATGAAAAACTGTTTTTT. Its protein product is CASSRRADEKLFF. The entire variable domain, with the rest obtained from reference TRBV19 and TRBJ1-4, is as follows: DGGITQSPKYLFRKEGQNVTLSCEQNLNHDAMYWYRQDPGQGLRLIYYSQIVNDFQKGDIAEGYSVSREKKESFPLTVTSAQKNPTAFYLCASSRRADEKLFFGSGTQLSVL.

V usage is TRBV9 and J usage is TRBJ1-4; D is possibly TRBD1 (5 bases). Trimming cost V 2 bases and J 1 base, with 6 bases left between them. There are 14 residues in the CDR3. Germline V CDR1 and CDR2: SGDLS, YYNGEE. Written as DNA, the CDR3 is TGTGCCAGCAGCGTGGGGGGAACTAATGAAAAACTGTTTTTT. Translating gives CASSVGGTNEKLFF.

The genes are TRBV5-1 and TRBJ2-7; 13 nucleotides match TRBD2. Per the germline V gene, CDR1 is SGHRS and CDR2 is YFSETQ. V lost 0 bases and J lost 3; bases outside the gene matches: 3. The CDR3 totals 16 residues. Here the CDR3 DNA reads TGCGCCAGCAGCTTGGCGGGACTAGCGGGAAACTACGAGCAGTACTTC. Its protein is CASSLAGLAGNYEQYF.

V and J are TRBV6-5 and TRBJ2-1; D might be TRBD2 (7 bases). From germline, CDR1 is MNHEY and CDR2 SVGAGI. The CDR3 is made up of 15 amino acids. V lost 4 bases and J 9 bases, leaving 19 bases between the germline ends. The CDR3 loop reads CASSWGGGALIEQFF. The CDR3 DNA sequence: TGTGCCAGCAGTTGGGGGGGCGGGGCCCTAATTGAGCAGTTCTTC.

Only a few counts were recorded for this clone. The chain carries TRBV25-1 and TRBJ2-5, with 7 bases aligning to TRBD2. This CDR3 is 14 amino acids long. Germline V lookup: CDR1 MGHDK, CDR2 SYGVNS. V shed 1 base and J 5 bases; nucleotides not matched to a gene: 4. The CDR3: CASSEWGGWETQYF. CDR3 nucleotide sequence: TGTGCCAGCAGTGAATGGGGGGGATGGGAGACCCAGTACTTC.

The chain employs TRBV3-1 (or the pseudogene TRBV3-2) and TRBJ1-4; TRBD1 matches at 7 bases. Germline V CDR1 and CDR2: LGHDT, YNNKEL (reference sequence). The CDR3 is made up of 18 amino acids. Losses at the gene ends were 2 bases for V and 4 bases for J; bases not matched to a gene: 13. The CDR3 loop is CASSQLLPGQFLNEKLFF. For the CDR3, the DNA is TGTGCCAGCAGCCAACTTCTCCCGGGACAGTTCCTTAATGAAAAACTGTTTTTT.

CDR3 loop: CASRRGQGAYEQYF. The DNA for the CDR3 is TGTGCCAGCAGGAGGGGACAGGGGGCCTACGAGCAGTACTTC. The chain combines TRBV6-5 with TRBJ2-7; 11 bases line up with TRBD1. J gave up 2 bases and V 6 bases, and 3 bases lay outside the gene matches. In germline, CDR1 is MNHEY, CDR2 SVGAGI. The CDR3 extends over 14 amino acids.

This clone has more than one count but fewer than ten. This rearrangement joins TRBV19 to TRBJ2-2; TRBD1 matches at 9 bases. V shed 9 bases, J shed 2 bases, and the junction held 7 bases outside the gene matches. This CDR3 comprises 15 residues. Germline lookup yields CDR1 LNHDA and CDR2 SQIVND (reference sequence). CDR3 in DNA: TGTGCCAGCCAAACAGGGGGCCTTAACACCGGGGAGCTGTTTTTT. Residues: CASQTGGLNTGELFF.

The CDR3 DNA reads TGCGCCAGCAGCCGACAGGGGACCGGGGCCAACGTCCTGACTTTC. Its protein is CASSRQGTGANVLTF. The V gene is TRBV5-1, the J gene TRBJ2-6; TRBD1 matches at 8 bases. The CDR3 totals 15 residues. J was trimmed by 4 bases and V by 4 bases; bases with no gene match: 4. In germline, CDR1 is SGHRS, CDR2 YFSETQ.

The V gene is TRBV7-9, the J gene TRBJ2-2, with D perhaps TRBD2 (5 bases). V lost 5 bases and J lost 4, with 8 bases in between. This CDR3 has 13 residues. Germline values: CDR1 SEHNR, CDR2 FQNEAQ (reference sequence). DNA for the CDR3: TGTGCCAGCAGCCTTGAGGGCACCGGGGAGCTGTTTTTT. Translation gives CASSLEGTGELFF.